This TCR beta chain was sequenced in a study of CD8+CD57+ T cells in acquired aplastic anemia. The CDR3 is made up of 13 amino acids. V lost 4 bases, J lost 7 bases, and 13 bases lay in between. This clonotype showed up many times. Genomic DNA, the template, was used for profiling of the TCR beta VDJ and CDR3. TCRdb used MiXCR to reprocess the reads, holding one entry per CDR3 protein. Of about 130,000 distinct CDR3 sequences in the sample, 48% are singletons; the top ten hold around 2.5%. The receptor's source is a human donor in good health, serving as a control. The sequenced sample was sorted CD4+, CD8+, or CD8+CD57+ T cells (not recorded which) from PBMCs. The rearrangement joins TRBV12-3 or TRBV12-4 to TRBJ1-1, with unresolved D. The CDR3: CASSSDEVLEAFF. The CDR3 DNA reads TGTGCCAGCAGTTCCGACGAAGTCCTTGAAGCTTTCTTT.